This T cell receptor beta chain was documented in a study of T-cell reconstitution after alpha-beta-depleted transplantation in children. Per germline, CDR1 LNHNV and CDR2 YYDKDF (reference sequence). V was shortened by 0 bases and J by 4 bases, with 7 bases between the two germline ends. The CDR3 is 13 residues long. Unique molecular identifiers tagged the TCRbeta library. MiXCR, applied by TCRdb to the PCR reads, yields one record per CDR3 protein. The table shows more than 450,000 distinct CDR3 sequences, with around 19% occurring only once. Sequenced material: PBMCs from the stem cell graft donor, taken from the stem cell graft. This chain connects TRBV15 to TRBJ2-7, with unresolved D. The sequence came from a human donor who donated a stem cell graft to a child with acute lymphoblastic leukemia. DNA for the CDR3: TGTGCCACCAGCAGAGATTCCGGGTACGAGCAGTACTTC. Translated: CATSRDSGYEQYF.